These 14 T cell receptor beta chains share one sample of origin, sequenced in a study of blood T cell repertoires in COVID-19. The data were produced by immunoSEQ multiplex PCR, yet TCRdb's version contains in-frame clones alone and is incomplete. The sample holds approximately 220,000 clones, about 85% seen once. Sequencing was performed on PBMCs or T cells enriched from blood (not recorded which). Receptors originate from a man between 35 and 55 years old who had recovered from COVID-19.

In this sample, this clone turned up once. The gene calls are TRBV7-2 and TRBJ2-7; TRBD2 agrees at 10 bases. V trimming: 2 bases; J trimming: 5 bases; junction bases outside the gene matches: 6. CDR1 SGHTA and CDR2 FQGNSA come from the germline V gene. This CDR3 is 15 amino acids long. CDR3 bases: TGTGCCAGCAGCTTAAGTAGCGGGAGGAGTGACGAGCAGTACTTC. As protein: CASSLSSGRSDEQYF.

This clone has just one count. The rearrangement joins TRBV5-1 to TRBJ2-7, with TRBD2 matching 7 bases. The CDR3 has 15 residues. V dropped 3 bases and J dropped 3; count of bases not matched to a gene: 9. Germline V gene data show CDR1 as SGHRS and CDR2 as YFSETQ. The CDR3 spells CASSSGLVPVYEQYF. CDR3 nucleotides: TGCGCCAGCAGCTCAGGACTAGTTCCTGTCTACGAGCAGTACTTC.

The chain has TRBV5-1 and TRBJ1-4, with 7 bases lining up with TRBD1. The CDR3 sequence is 15 residues long. V shed 4 bases and J 6 bases; nucleotides not matched to a gene: 9. Germline V gives CDR1 SGHRS, CDR2 YFSETQ. The CDR3 sequence is CASSPKTGRDEKLFF. The CDR3 nucleotides read TGCGCCAGCAGCCCGAAGACAGGGAGAGATGAAAAACTGTTTTTT.

This rearrangement joins TRBV10-2 to TRBJ1-1; no definite D call. V shed 8 bases and J shed 1 base, with 11 bases lying between them. Germline lookup yields CDR1 WSHSY and CDR2 SAAADI. The CDR3 contains 13 residues. CDR3 DNA sequence: TGCGCCAGCGGAGGAGACCAGAACACTGAAGCTTTCTTT. Protein sequence: CASGGDQNTEAFF.

J is TRBJ2-7 and V is TRBV27; a weak D match, TRBD2 (6 bases). The CDR3 covers 15 residues. Trimming took off 4 bases at V and 2 bases at J, with 15 bases between the two ends. Germline-derived CDR1 and CDR2 are MNHEY and SMNVEV (reference sequence). CDR3 coding DNA: TGTGCCAGCAGTTACCAGCGGGCCCTTACCTACGAGCAGTACTTC. This codes for CASSYQRALTYEQYF.

The sample holds one count of this clone. The V call is TRBV27, the J call TRBJ2-7; 7 bases are a match to TRBD1. Trimming removed 2 bases from V and 4 bases from J; junction bases left unmatched: 8. The CDR3 covers 15 residues. Germline V gene lookup returns CDR1 MNHEY and CDR2 SMNVEV (reference sequence). This CDR3 is CASSLGGTAFYEQYF. DNA for the CDR3: TGTGCCAGCAGTTTAGGTGGGACAGCATTTTACGAGCAGTACTTC.

V usage is TRBV2 and J usage is TRBJ2-2; D possibly corresponds to TRBD1 (6 bases). The CDR3 consists of 13 residues. CDR1 and CDR2 from the germline V gene are SNHLY and FYNNEI. V lost 8 bases and J 4 bases, leaving 11 bases between the germline ends. This CDR3 is CASGQGSTGELFF. The CDR3, as DNA: TGTGCCAGCGGCCAGGGGTCCACCGGGGAGCTGTTTTTT.

The CDR3 spells CASTLGGRVADTQYF. CDR3 in DNA: TGTGCCAGCACCCTCGGGGGGAGAGTCGCAGATACGCAGTATTTT. The V and J genes are TRBV28 and TRBJ2-3, with TRBD2 matching 7 bases. Germline lookup yields CDR1 MDHEN and CDR2 SYDVKM. J was trimmed by 4 bases and V by 7 bases; bases with no gene match: 11. The CDR3 is made up of 15 amino acids.

This clone has a single count. The chain is built from TRBV6-2 or TRBV6-3 and TRBJ1-5, with 7 positions matching TRBD1. From germline, CDR1 is MNHEY and CDR2 SVGEGT. The CDR3 has 13 residues. V shed 2 bases, J shed 6 bases, and the junction held 1 base outside the gene matches. The CDR3 sequence: CASSYRDSQPQHF. CDR3 nucleotide sequence: TGTGCCAGCAGTTACCGGGACAGTCAGCCCCAGCATTTT.

V usage is TRBV7-3 and J usage is TRBJ2-7, with 8 bases that match TRBD2. From germline, CDR1 is SGHTA and CDR2 FQGTGA. This CDR3 comprises 14 residues. The J segment lost 5 bases and the V segment lost 5 bases, leaving 8 bases of the junction unmatched. CDR3 region: CASSPSGGDNEQYF. DNA of the CDR3: TGTGCCAGCAGCCCCTCGGGGGGGGACAACGAGCAGTACTTC.

The V call is TRBV3-1 (or the pseudogene TRBV3-2), the J call TRBJ1-6, with TRBD1 matching over 9 bases. This CDR3 comprises 15 residues. Germline CDR1 LGHDT, CDR2 YNNKEL (reference sequence). V lost 4 bases and J lost 9; bases outside the gene matches: 7. This CDR3 is CASSLQGAMGSPLHF. CDR3 nucleotide sequence: TGTGCCAGCAGCCTACAGGGGGCGATGGGTTCACCCCTCCACTTT.

The gene calls are TRBV5-6 and TRBJ1-1; 7 bases align to TRBD1. Trimming took 4 bases from V and 4 from J; bases not matched to a gene: 7. The CDR3 has 14 amino acids. Germline lookup yields CDR1 SGHDT and CDR2 YYEEEE. Here the CDR3 DNA reads TGTGCCAGCAGCCTTCCCCGGACAGGCACTGAAGCTTTCTTT. Translated: CASSLPRTGTEAFF.

The V and J genes are TRBV19 and TRBJ2-7; 7 bases match TRBD1. The germline gives CDR1 LNHDA, CDR2 SQIVND (reference sequence). This CDR3 spans 15 amino acids. V shed 6 bases, J shed 4 bases, and the junction held 12 bases outside the gene matches. The CDR3 reads CASSLKTGTAYEQYF. CDR3 nucleotides: TGTGCCAGTAGCCTAAAAACCGGGACAGCGTACGAGCAGTACTTC.

The V and J genes are TRBV19 and TRBJ1-2; a weak D match, TRBD1 (5 bases). V lost 4 bases, J lost 2 bases, and 17 bases lay in between. The CDR3 length is 16 residues. The germline V gene encodes CDR1 LNHDA and CDR2 SQIVND (reference sequence). CDR3 protein: CASSTEGPRSNYGYTF. The CDR3 region has the DNA TGTGCCAGTAGTACGGAGGGACCTCGTAGCAACTATGGCTACACCTTC.